One and the same sample provided the 29 T cell receptor beta chains below, sequenced in a study of blood T cells in healthy people across ages. Through a sample-barcoded 5' primer and a J-beta primer mix, a second PCR was run for roughly 6 to 11 cycles. TCRdb analysed the 5' RACE reads with MiXCR anew, one entry per CDR3 protein. This sample has roughly 680,000 distinct CDR3 sequences, with 52% found just once. Sequencing was done on a sample of blood. Source of these receptors: a woman at least 80 years old in good health.

This clonotype was detected only once. V usage is TRBV12-3 or TRBV12-4 and J usage is TRBJ1-2, with D possibly matching TRBD1 (6 bases). The length of the CDR3 is 13 residues. V was cut by 4 bases and J by 8 bases, with 14 bases left in between. Written as DNA, the CDR3 is TGTGCCAGCAGTTGGTCCAGGGGTGAAGGCTACACCTTC. Its translation: CASSWSRGEGYTF.

The chain combines TRBV5-1 with TRBJ2-2; D possibly uses TRBD1 or TRBD2 (5 bases each). In germline, CDR1 is SGHRS, CDR2 YFSETQ. V lost 2 bases and J 0 bases, leaving 17 bases between the germline ends. CDR3 size: 18 residues. CDR3: CASSFLPSGTANTGELFF. The CDR3, as DNA: TGCGCCAGCAGCTTTCTCCCATCTGGGACGGCGAACACCGGGGAGCTGTTTTTT.

In its sample, this clonotype was seen a few times. V usage is TRBV20-1 and J usage is TRBJ1-4; D uncertain. The CDR3 extends over 13 amino acids. The V end was cut by 3 bases, the J end by 4 bases, with 9 bases between. Germline V gene data show CDR1 as DFQATT and CDR2 as SNEGSKA (reference sequence). The CDR3 bases are TGCAGTGCTAGTGAGGGAAATAATGAAAAACTGTTTTTT. It specifies CSASEGNNEKLFF.

This clonotype was counted ten times or more. The V and J genes are TRBV28 and TRBJ1-5, with D tentatively TRBD1 (6 bases). V was shortened by 7 bases and J by 4 bases, with 14 bases between the two germline ends. CDR3 length: 14 amino acids. The V gene's germline CDR1 is MDHEN and CDR2 SYDVKM. The CDR3 loop is CASTGDETNQPQHF. For the CDR3, the DNA is TGTGCCAGCACAGGGGATGAAACGAATCAGCCCCAGCATTTT.

The chain carries TRBV2 and TRBJ2-3; possibly TRBD2 for D (7 bases). V lost 6 bases to trimming and J lost 4 bases, with 17 bases between them. CDR1 is SNHLY and CDR2 is FYNNEI in the germline V gene. This CDR3 has 15 amino acids. The chain's CDR3 is CASSPRGGSADTQYF. In DNA, the CDR3 is TGTGCCAGCAGCCCGAGGGGGGGCAGCGCAGATACGCAGTATTTT.

This clonotype was picked up a small number of times. V gene TRBV4-1 combines with J gene TRBJ2-2; either TRBD1 or TRBD2 may supply D (5 bases each). This CDR3 comprises 17 residues. V was pared by 3 bases and J by 7 bases, with 21 bases between. CDR1 is MGHRA, CDR2 YSYEKL, per germline. This chain's CDR3 is CASSQTPRDPAHGELFF. CDR3 sequence (DNA): TGCGCCAGCAGCCAGACGCCTAGGGACCCGGCACACGGGGAGCTGTTTTTT.

In DNA form, the CDR3 reads TGTGCCAGCAGTGAATGGGTAGGGATCGTCAGGGGCTTCTATGGCTACACCTTC. Protein sequence: CASSEWVGIVRGFYGYTF. The chain employs TRBV6-1 and TRBJ1-2; weak D call: TRBD1 (6 bases). The V gene's germline CDR1 is MNHNS and CDR2 SASEGT. The CDR3 spans 18 residues. Trimming stripped 2 bases from V and 4 bases from J, with 23 bases between.

Of note for this clonotype: A read error may be the cause here, since a much bigger clone is one base away. The gene calls are TRBV7-2 and TRBJ1-1, with D hard to call. The V end lost 2 bases, the J end lost 5 bases, and 0 bases lay between the germline ends. CDR1 is SGHTA and CDR2 is FQGNSA in the germline V gene. The CDR3 extends over 10 amino acids. In nucleotides, the CDR3 is TGTGCCAGCAGCTTAACTGAAGCTTTCTTT. Its translation is CASSLTEAFF.

The chain is built from TRBV7-9 and TRBJ1-4; D gene uncertain. The germline gives CDR1 SEHNR, CDR2 FQNEAQ (reference sequence). This CDR3 has 16 amino acids. V was shortened by 4 bases and J by 5 bases, with 17 bases between the two germline ends. The DNA for the CDR3 is TGTGCCAGCAGCTCCCTTATAAGGGCCGAGAATGAAAAACTGTTTTTT. Its protein product is CASSSLIRAENEKLFF.

This clonotype has at least ten counts. The V gene is TRBV2, the J gene TRBJ1-6; possible D gene TRBD1, 5 bases. V lost 11 bases, J lost 10 bases, and 18 bases lay in between. CDR3 size: 13 residues. Germline assignment: CDR1 SNHLY and CDR2 FYNNEI. The CDR3 DNA is TGTGCCCTTACCACCAGGGCTGGATCACCCCTCCACTTT. Protein: CALTTRAGSPLHF.

This clonotype was detected a few times. The V gene is TRBV24-1, the J gene TRBJ1-5; no clear D. CDR1 is KGHDR and CDR2 is SFDVKD in the germline V gene. The V and J ends lost 7 bases and 0 bases respectively, with 9 bases between them. The CDR3 loop spans 14 amino acids. Here the CDR3 DNA reads TGTGCCACCAGCGCGTCTTATAGCAATCAGCCCCAGCATTTT. This translates into CATSASYSNQPQHF.

J is TRBJ1-2 and V is TRBV5-1; 8 nucleotides align to TRBD1. CDR1 is SGHRS and CDR2 is YFSETQ in the germline V gene. The CDR3 is 15 residues long. Trimming cost V 4 bases and J 4 bases; bases outside gene matches: 9. CDR3 DNA: TGCGCCAGCAGCCCGGACAGGGAATGGAGCTATGGCTACACCTTC. It encodes CASSPDREWSYGYTF.

The chain uses TRBV24-1 and TRBJ2-7; TRBD1 matches 7 bases. Germline CDR1 reads KGHDR; CDR2 reads SFDVKD. The V and J ends lost 4 bases and 0 bases, in that order; junction bases with no gene match: 5. The CDR3 is made up of 15 amino acids. The CDR3: CATSELGTASYEQYF. The CDR3 region has the DNA TGTGCCACCAGTGAATTAGGGACAGCCTCCTACGAGCAGTACTTC.

This clonotype occurred once. The V gene is TRBV20-1, the J gene TRBJ1-2; 11 bases map to TRBD1. The CDR3 covers 16 residues. The germline CDR1 and CDR2 sequences are DFQATT and SNEGSKA (reference sequence). The DNA of the CDR3 is TGCCCCGACCTCGGGACAGGGGGTCCACCTATGGGGGGCTACACCTTC. Protein sequence: CPDLGTGGPPMGGYTF.

This clonotype turned up a few times. V usage is TRBV7-3 and J usage is TRBJ2-2; D not certain. V dropped 3 bases and J dropped 6 bases, with 14 bases sitting between them. CDR1 and CDR2 (germline): SGHTA, FQGTGA. This CDR3 contains 15 residues. In DNA form, the CDR3 reads TGTGCCAGCAGCTTGGGTGGGGTCGCCGCCGGGGAGCTGTTTTTT. Translating gives CASSLGGVAAGELFF.

Of note for this clonotype: A much more abundant neighbour one base away suggests this may be a read error. The chain is built from TRBV20-1 and TRBJ2-7; no reliable D call. Germline V gene lookup returns CDR1 DFQATT and CDR2 SNEGSKA (reference sequence). V lost 0 bases and J 2 bases, leaving 14 bases between the germline ends. CDR3 length equals 15 residues. CDR3 sequence (DNA): TGCAGTGCTAGAGACCCTAGATCATCCGCCTACGAGCAGTACTTC. Encoded protein: CSARDPRSSAYEQYF.

The J gene is TRBJ1-2, the V gene TRBV2, with D perhaps matching TRBD1 (5 bases). V was trimmed by 7 bases and J by 6 bases, leaving 9 bases between them. The germline V gene has CDR1 SNHLY and CDR2 FYNNEI. The CDR3 has 11 amino acids. The CDR3 reads CASTRGDGYTF. The DNA for the CDR3 is TGTGCCAGCACCCGGGGGGATGGCTACACCTTC.

This rearrangement joins TRBV20-1 to TRBJ2-1; 8 bases line up with TRBD2. V dropped 0 bases and J dropped 6; count of bases not matched to a gene: 13. Per the germline V gene, CDR1 is DFQATT and CDR2 is SNEGSKA (reference sequence). The CDR3 spans 17 residues. The CDR3 here is CSARDSWREENLNEQFF. As DNA, the CDR3 is TGCAGTGCTAGAGATTCCTGGCGGGAGGAGAACCTCAATGAGCAGTTCTTC.

This clonotype came up many times. The CDR3 coding sequence is TGTGCCAGCAGTTACTCGTATGGCTATACGCAGTATTTT. Protein sequence: CASSYSYGYTQYF. The chain uses TRBV6-2 or TRBV6-3 and TRBJ2-3; no definite D call. CDR1 and CDR2 from the germline V gene are MNHEY and SVGEGT. The CDR3 contains 13 residues. Deletions cut 0 bases from V and 7 bases from J, with 8 bases between.

The J gene is TRBJ1-1, the V gene TRBV3-1; D is unresolved. CDR1 and CDR2 from the germline V gene are LGHDT and YNNKEL (reference sequence). The CDR3 consists of 14 residues. Trimming took 1 base from V and 1 from J, leaving 7 bases between them. The CDR3 sequence is CASSQGVTNTEAFF. CDR3 DNA: TGTGCCAGCAGCCAAGGGGTCACGAACACTGAAGCTTTCTTT.

The chain carries TRBV27 and TRBJ2-1, with D possibly being TRBD2 (6 bases). V gave up 3 bases and J gave up 8 bases, with 8 bases separating them. The CDR3 loop spans 12 amino acids. Germline CDR1 is MNHEY and CDR2 is SMNVEV (reference sequence). This CDR3 reads CASSFGGDEQFF. CDR3 bases: TGTGCCAGCAGTTTCGGAGGGGATGAGCAGTTCTTC.

Ten or more counts support this clonotype. The V and J genes are TRBV5-1 and TRBJ2-1; D tentatively reads TRBD1 or TRBD2 (5 bases each). Germline CDR1 reads SGHRS; CDR2 reads YFSETQ. This CDR3 comprises 15 residues. V shed 3 bases and J shed 4 bases, with 14 bases lying between them. The CDR3: CASSSPGTSYNEQFF. CDR3 coding DNA: TGCGCCAGCAGCTCACCCGGGACCAGTTACAATGAGCAGTTCTTC.

The chain uses TRBV20-1 and TRBJ2-3; the match to TRBD2 covers 10 bases. Germline assignment: CDR1 DFQATT and CDR2 SNEGSKA (reference sequence). The J segment lost 9 bases and the V segment lost 5 bases, leaving 11 bases of the junction unmatched. The CDR3 contains 14 residues. This CDR3 reads CSAPPSGGSHTQYF. In nucleotides, the CDR3 is TGCAGTGCTCCTCCTAGCGGGGGCAGCCACACGCAGTATTTT.

This clonotype came up many times. The V and J genes are TRBV15 and TRBJ2-2; 10 bases are a match to TRBD2. The germline V gene has CDR1 LNHNV and CDR2 YYDKDF (reference sequence). The ends lost 1 base at V and 2 bases at J; junction bases unmatched: 10. The CDR3 covers 19 residues. The CDR3 DNA sequence: TGTGCCACCAGCAGAGGAGGGAATAGCGGGGGGTTAAACACCGGGGAGCTGTTTTTT. It is translated as CATSRGGNSGGLNTGELFF. The variable domain in full, with the rest retrieved from reference TRBV15 and TRBJ2-2, is DAMVIQNPRYQVTQFGKPVTLSCSQTLNHNVMYWYQQKSSQAPKLLFHYYDKDFNNEADTPDNFQSRRPNTSFCFLDIRSPGLGDTAMYLCATSRGGNSGGLNTGELFFGEGSRLTVL.

This clonotype was detected ten times or more. This rearrangement joins TRBV10-3 to TRBJ2-1; 7 nucleotides agree with TRBD2. CDR3 length: 15 residues. With V trimmed by 3 bases and J by 8 bases, 10 bases remained unmatched. Germline V gene sequence: CDR1 ENHRY, CDR2 SYGVKD. CDR3 residues: CAISESDGEGDEQFF. As DNA, the CDR3 is TGTGCCATCAGTGAATCTGACGGGGAGGGCGATGAGCAGTTCTTC.

The rearrangement uses TRBV9 and TRBJ1-4, with a weak D call TRBD1 (5 bases). Germline V gives CDR1 SGDLS, CDR2 YYNGEE. The CDR3 covers 15 residues. Deletions cut 5 bases from V and 5 bases from J, with 16 bases between. CDR3 nucleotide sequence: TGTGCCAGCAGTCAACTCGACAGCAGGAATGAAAAACTGTTTTTT. Translation: CASSQLDSRNEKLFF.

This clonotype has ten or more counts. CDR3 coding DNA: TGTGCCAGCAGTGCCTCGGGGTTCTACAATGAGCAGTTCTTC. Translated: CASSASGFYNEQFF. J is TRBJ2-1 and V is TRBV2, with D possibly TRBD2 on 5 matching bases. The CDR3 sequence is 14 residues long. Germline V lookup: CDR1 SNHLY, CDR2 FYNNEI. Trimming stripped 4 bases from V and 3 bases from J, with 10 bases between.

This clonotype was detected ten times or more. The gene calls are TRBV29-1 and TRBJ2-1; D gene unclear. Trimming stripped 7 bases from V and 10 bases from J, with 14 bases between. Germline assignment: CDR1 SQVTM and CDR2 ANQGSEA. The CDR3 sequence is 11 residues long. CDR3: CSASNLWEQFF. CDR3 nucleotide sequence: TGCAGCGCCTCCAACCTTTGGGAGCAGTTCTTC.

The CDR3 DNA reads as TGTGCCAGCAGTGTGGGCAGGGGGCCCAGCACAGATACGCAGTATTTT. Protein: CASSVGRGPSTDTQYF. The genes are TRBV6-1 and TRBJ2-3; TRBD1 matches 8 bases. There are 16 residues in the CDR3. CDR1 and CDR2 from the germline V gene are MNHNS and SASEGT. The V gene end was trimmed by 4 bases and the J gene end by 0 bases; junction bases not matched to a gene: 6.